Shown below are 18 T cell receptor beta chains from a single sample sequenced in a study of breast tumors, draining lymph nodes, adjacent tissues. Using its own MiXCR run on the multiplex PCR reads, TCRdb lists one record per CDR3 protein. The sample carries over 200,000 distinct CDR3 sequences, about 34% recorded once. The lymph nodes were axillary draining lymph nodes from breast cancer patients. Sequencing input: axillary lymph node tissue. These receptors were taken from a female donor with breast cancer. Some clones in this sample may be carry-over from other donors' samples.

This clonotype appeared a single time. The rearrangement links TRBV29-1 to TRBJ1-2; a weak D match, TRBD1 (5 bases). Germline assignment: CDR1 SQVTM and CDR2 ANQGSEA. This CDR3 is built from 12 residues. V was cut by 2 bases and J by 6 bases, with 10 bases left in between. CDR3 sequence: CSVETGLDGYTF. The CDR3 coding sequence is TGCAGCGTTGAAACAGGACTCGATGGCTACACCTTC.

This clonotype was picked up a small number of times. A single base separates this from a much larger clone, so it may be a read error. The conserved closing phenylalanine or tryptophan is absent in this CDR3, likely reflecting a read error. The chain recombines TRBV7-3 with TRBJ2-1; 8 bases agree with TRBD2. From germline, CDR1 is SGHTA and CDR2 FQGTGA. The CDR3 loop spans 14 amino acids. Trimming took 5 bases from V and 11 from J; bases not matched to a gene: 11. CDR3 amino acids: CASSPDSLAGKQFL. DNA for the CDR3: TGTGCCAGCAGCCCCGATAGTCTAGCGGGTAAGCAGTTCCTC.

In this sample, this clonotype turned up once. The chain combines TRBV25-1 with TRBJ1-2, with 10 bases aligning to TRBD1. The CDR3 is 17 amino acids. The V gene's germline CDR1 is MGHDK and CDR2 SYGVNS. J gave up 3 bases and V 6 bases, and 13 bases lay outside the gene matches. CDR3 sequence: CASSTGTGDQVYYGYTF. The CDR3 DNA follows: TGTGCCAGCAGCACCGGGACAGGGGACCAAGTCTACTATGGCTACACCTTC.

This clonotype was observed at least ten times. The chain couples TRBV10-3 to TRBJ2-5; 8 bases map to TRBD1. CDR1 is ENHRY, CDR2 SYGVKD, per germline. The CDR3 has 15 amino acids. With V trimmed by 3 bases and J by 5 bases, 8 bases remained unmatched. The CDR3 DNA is TGTGCCATCAGTGACTCCACAGGGGGTAGGGAGACCCAGTACTTC. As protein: CAISDSTGGRETQYF.

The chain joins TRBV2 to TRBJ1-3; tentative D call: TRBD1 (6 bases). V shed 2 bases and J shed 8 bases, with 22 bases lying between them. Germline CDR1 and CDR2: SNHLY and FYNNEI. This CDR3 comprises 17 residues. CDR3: CASSESGGPNYGYTIYF. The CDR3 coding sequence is TGTGCCAGCAGTGAAAGTGGGGGCCCTAACTATGGCTACACCATATATTTT.

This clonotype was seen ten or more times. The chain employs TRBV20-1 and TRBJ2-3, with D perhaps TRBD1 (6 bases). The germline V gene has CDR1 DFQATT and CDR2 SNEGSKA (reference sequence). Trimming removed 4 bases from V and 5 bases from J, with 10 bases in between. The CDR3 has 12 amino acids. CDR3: CSATGVGDTQYF. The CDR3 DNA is TGCAGTGCTACAGGGGTCGGAGATACGCAGTATTTT.

CDR3 nucleotide sequence: TGTGCTAGAGATGGGGCAGGAACAGATACGCAGTATTTT. Its protein product is CARDGAGTDTQYF. J is TRBJ2-3 and V is TRBV24-1, with D tentatively TRBD1 (5 bases). CDR1 and CDR2 from the germline V gene are KGHDR and SFDVKD. The CDR3 spans 13 residues.

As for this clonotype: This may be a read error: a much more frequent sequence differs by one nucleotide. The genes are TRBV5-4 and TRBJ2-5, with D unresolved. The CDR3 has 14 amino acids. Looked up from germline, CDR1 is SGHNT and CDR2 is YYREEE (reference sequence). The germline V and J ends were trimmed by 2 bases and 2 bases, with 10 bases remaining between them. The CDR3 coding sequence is TGTGCCAGCAGCTTTATAGCCACACAAGAGACCCAGTACTTC. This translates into CASSFIATQETQYF.

As DNA, the CDR3 is TGTGCCAGCAGCTTAAGGGACAGGGGAGATGGCTACACCTTC. Its protein product is CASSLRDRGDGYTF. The chain recombines TRBV7-9 with TRBJ1-2; 10 nucleotides agree with TRBD1. Looked up from germline, CDR1 is SEHNR and CDR2 is FQNEAQ (reference sequence). The length of the CDR3 is 14 residues. The V gene end was trimmed by 2 bases and the J gene end by 6 bases; junction bases not matched to a gene: 3.

CDR3 nucleotide sequence: TGTGCCAGCAGCTTACGACAGGGGGCCGGTGGAAGGAATGAAAAACTGTTTTTT. It translates to CASSLRQGAGGRNEKLFF. This rearrangement joins TRBV5-8 to TRBJ1-4, with 10 nucleotides matching TRBD1. CDR1 and CDR2 from the germline V gene are SGHTS and YDEGEE. The CDR3 loop spans 18 amino acids. Trimming at V came to 2 bases and at J to 5 bases, leaving 12 bases not matched to a gene.

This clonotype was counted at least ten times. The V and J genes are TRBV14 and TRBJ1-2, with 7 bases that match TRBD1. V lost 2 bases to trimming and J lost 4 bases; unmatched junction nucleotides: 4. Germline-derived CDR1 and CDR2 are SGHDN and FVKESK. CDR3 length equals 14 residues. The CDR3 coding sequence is TGTGCCAGCAGCCAACAAAGACAGGGCTATGGCTACACCTTC. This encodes CASSQQRQGYGYTF. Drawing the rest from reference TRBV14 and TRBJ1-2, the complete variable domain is EAGVTQFPSHSVIEKGQTVTLRCDPISGHDNLYWYRRVMGKEIKFLLHFVKESKQDESGMPNNRFLAERTGGTYSTLKVQPAELEDSGVYFCASSQQRQGYGYTFGSGTRLTVV.

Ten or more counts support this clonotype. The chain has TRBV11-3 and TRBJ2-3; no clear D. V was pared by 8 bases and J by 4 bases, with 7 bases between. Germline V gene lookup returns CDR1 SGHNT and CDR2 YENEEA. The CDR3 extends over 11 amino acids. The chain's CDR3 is CASGSPDTQYF. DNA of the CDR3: TGTGCCAGCGGTTCTCCAGATACGCAGTATTTT. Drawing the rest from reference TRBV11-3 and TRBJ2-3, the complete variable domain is EAGVVQSPRYKIIEKKQPVAFWCNPISGHNTLYWYLQNLGQGPELLIRYENEEAVDDSQLPKDRFSAERLKGVDSTLKIQPAELGDSAVYLCASGSPDTQYFGPGTRLTVL.

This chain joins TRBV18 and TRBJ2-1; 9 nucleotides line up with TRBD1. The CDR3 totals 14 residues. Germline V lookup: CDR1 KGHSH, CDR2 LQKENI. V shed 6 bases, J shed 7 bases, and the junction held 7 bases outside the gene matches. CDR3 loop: CASSRNGQGNEQFF. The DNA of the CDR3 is TGTGCCAGCTCGCGAAATGGACAGGGGAATGAGCAGTTCTTC.

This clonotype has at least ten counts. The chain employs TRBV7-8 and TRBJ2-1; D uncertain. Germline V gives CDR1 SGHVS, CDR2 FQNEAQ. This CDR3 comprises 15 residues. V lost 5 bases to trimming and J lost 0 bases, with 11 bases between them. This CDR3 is CASSQDELSYNEQFF. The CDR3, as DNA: TGTGCCAGCAGCCAAGACGAGCTCTCCTACAATGAGCAGTTCTTC. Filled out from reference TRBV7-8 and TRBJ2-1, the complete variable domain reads GAGVSQSPRYKVAKRGQDVALRCDPISGHVSLFWYQQALGQGPEFLTYFQNEAQLDKSGLPSDRFFAERPEGSVSTLKIQRTQQEDSAVYLCASSQDELSYNEQFFGPGTRLTVL.

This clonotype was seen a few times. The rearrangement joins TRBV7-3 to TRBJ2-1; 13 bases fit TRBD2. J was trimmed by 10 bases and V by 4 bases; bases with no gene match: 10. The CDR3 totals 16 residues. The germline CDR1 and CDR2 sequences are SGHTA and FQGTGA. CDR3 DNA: TGTGCCAGCAGCTCGGGACTAGCGGGGACCCGTGAGGAGCAGTTCTTC. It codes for CASSSGLAGTREEQFF.

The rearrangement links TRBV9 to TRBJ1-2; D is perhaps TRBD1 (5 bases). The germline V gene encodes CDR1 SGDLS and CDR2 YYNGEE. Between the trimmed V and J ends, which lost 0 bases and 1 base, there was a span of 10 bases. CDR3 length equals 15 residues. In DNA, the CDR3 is TGTGCCAGCAGCGTAGTCGGGGCAAATAACTATGGCTACACCTTC. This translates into CASSVVGANNYGYTF. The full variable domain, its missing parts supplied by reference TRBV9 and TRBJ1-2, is DSGVTQTPKHLITATGQRVTLRCSPRSGDLSVYWYQQSLDQGLQFLIQYYNGEERAKGNILERFSAQQFPDLHSELNLSSLELGDSALYFCASSVVGANNYGYTFGSGTRLTVV.

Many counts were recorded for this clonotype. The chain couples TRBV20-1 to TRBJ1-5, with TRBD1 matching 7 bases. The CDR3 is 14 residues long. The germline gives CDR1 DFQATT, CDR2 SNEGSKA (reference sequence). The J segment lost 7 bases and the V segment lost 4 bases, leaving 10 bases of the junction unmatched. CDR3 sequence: CSAIRGAGGQPQHF. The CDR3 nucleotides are TGCAGTGCTATACGGGGGGCAGGGGGGCAGCCCCAGCATTTT.

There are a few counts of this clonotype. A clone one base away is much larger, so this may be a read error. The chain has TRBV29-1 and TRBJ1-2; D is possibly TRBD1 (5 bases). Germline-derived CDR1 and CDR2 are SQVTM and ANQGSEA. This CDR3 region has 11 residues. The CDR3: CSVGGGYGCTF. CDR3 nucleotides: TGCAGCGTTGGGGGCGGGTATGGCTGCACCTTC. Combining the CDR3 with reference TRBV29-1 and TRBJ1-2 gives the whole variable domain SAVISQKPSRDICQRGTSLTIQCQVDSQVTMMFWYRQQPGQSLTLIATANQGSEATYESGFVIDKFPISRPNLTFSTLTVSNMSPEDSSIYLCSVGGGYGCTFGSGTRLTVV.